One and the same sample provided the 32 T cell receptor beta chains below, sequenced in a study of T-cell reconstitution after alpha-beta-depleted transplantation in children. As it was prepared, the TCRbeta library received unique molecular identifiers. TCRdb fed the PCR reads into MiXCR, producing one record per CDR3 protein. The table has over 100,000 distinct CDR3 sequences, 10% seen once. The source material was PBMCs, sampled before TCRalphabeta/CD19-depleted stem cell transplant. These receptors all come from a boy between 2 and 15 years old with acute lymphoblastic leukemia, due to receive a stem cell transplant.

This clonotype appeared many times. The chain couples TRBV5-6 to TRBJ2-1; D is uncertain. The ends were cut back, 2 bases at V and 0 bases at J, with 9 bases in the middle. CDR3 length: 15 residues. Germline V gives CDR1 SGHDT, CDR2 YYEEEE. The chain's CDR3 is CASSFMFNSYNEQFF. The CDR3 DNA reads TGTGCCAGCAGCTTTATGTTTAACTCCTACAATGAGCAGTTCTTC.

The chain uses TRBV7-9 and TRBJ1-1; 8 bases are a match to TRBD1. Germline trimming cut 5 bases from V and 2 bases from J; bases unmatched to any gene: 7. Germline CDR1 SEHNR, CDR2 FQNEAQ (reference sequence). CDR3 length: 15 residues. The CDR3 here is CASSPPQGANTEAFF. In DNA, the CDR3 is TGTGCCAGCAGCCCCCCCCAGGGGGCAAACACTGAAGCTTTCTTT.

V is TRBV5-6 and J is TRBJ2-2; TRBD2 matches 12 bases. With V trimmed by 2 bases and J by 5 bases, 7 bases remained unmatched. The CDR3 runs to 17 residues. Germline V gene sequence: CDR1 SGHDT, CDR2 YYEEEE. CDR3 nucleotides: TGTGCCAGCAGCTTTAGTCGACTAGCGGGAGTTACCGGGGAGCTGTTTTTT. This gives the protein CASSFSRLAGVTGELFF.

V gene TRBV6-5 combines with J gene TRBJ1-3; perhaps TRBD1 as D (5 bases). The ends were cut back, 6 bases at V and 3 bases at J, with 18 bases in the middle. This CDR3 contains 16 residues. Germline CDR1 and CDR2: MNHEY and SVGAGI. The CDR3 is CASRGWTPVFGNTIYF. CDR3 sequence (DNA): TGTGCCAGCAGAGGATGGACACCCGTCTTTGGAAACACCATATATTTT.

In this sample, this clonotype turned up a few times. The chain couples TRBV6-1 to TRBJ2-7; 9 positions agree with TRBD1. The CDR3 contains 15 residues. V trimming: 2 bases; J trimming: 2 bases; junction bases outside the gene matches: 4. Germline values: CDR1 MNHNS, CDR2 SASEGT. The CDR3 protein is CASSEKGQGPYEQYF. In DNA, the CDR3 is TGTGCCAGCAGTGAAAAGGGACAGGGACCCTACGAGCAGTACTTC.

V gene TRBV3-1 combines with J gene TRBJ2-1; TRBD2 agrees at 9 bases. Germline V gives CDR1 LGHDT, CDR2 YNNKEL (reference sequence). The CDR3 is 16 amino acids. Trimming at V came to 0 bases and at J to 9 bases, leaving 9 bases not matched to a gene. The CDR3 reads CASSQDWRGRAGEQFF. The DNA of the CDR3 is TGTGCCAGCAGCCAAGATTGGCGCGGGAGGGCCGGTGAGCAGTTCTTC.

This clonotype was counted at least ten times. Germline and junction disagree at one end, which may indicate a read error. This chain uses TRBV7-2 with TRBJ1-2, with unresolved D. The germline V gene has CDR1 SGHTA and CDR2 FQGNSA. CDR3 length equals 15 residues. The CDR3 DNA reads as TGTGCCAGCCGCTTCTCGGGGAGTCCGAACTATGGCTACACCTTC. As protein: CASRFSGSPNYGYTF.

This clonotype was found a few times. This chain uses TRBV5-1 with TRBJ2-2; a weak D match, TRBD1 (5 bases). Germline V CDR1 and CDR2: SGHRS, YFSETQ. The CDR3 contains 13 residues. V was cut by 9 bases and J by 3 bases, with 12 bases left in between. The DNA for the CDR3 is TGCGCCACCCGGATAGGGGACACCGGGGAGCTGTTTTTT. It is translated as CATRIGDTGELFF.

Ten or more counts support this clonotype. The chain joins TRBV12-3 or TRBV12-4 to TRBJ2-7; D gene uncertain. V lost 6 bases, J lost 1 base, and 10 bases lay in between. The CDR3 consists of 13 residues. The CDR3 DNA sequence: TGTGCCAGCAGCCTCACTATTTCCTACGAGCAGTACTTC. Translating it yields CASSLTISYEQYF.

V usage is TRBV20-1 and J usage is TRBJ2-7, with D unresolved. CDR3 length: 12 residues. CDR1 DFQATT and CDR2 SNEGSKA come from the germline V gene (reference sequence). V was cut by 1 base and J by 7 bases, with 11 bases left in between. The CDR3 coding sequence is TGCAGTGCTAGAGGTACCAGCGTAGAGCAGTACTTC. Its protein is CSARGTSVEQYF.

At least ten counts were recorded for this clonotype. The genes are TRBV11-2 and TRBJ2-7, with 8 bases lining up with TRBD2. With V trimmed by 0 bases and J by 3 bases, 10 bases remained unmatched. Germline loops: CDR1 SGHAT, CDR2 FQNNGV. The CDR3 has 17 residues. CDR3 nucleotides: TGTGCCAGCAGCTTAGACGGGAGGGTCCTTAATAGCTACGAGCAGTACTTC. Encoded protein: CASSLDGRVLNSYEQYF.

This clonotype was observed many times. The chain couples TRBV7-8 to TRBJ2-7; 10 nucleotides line up with TRBD1. With V trimmed by 3 bases and J by 0 bases, 5 bases remained unmatched. Germline CDR1 and CDR2: SGHVS and FQNEAQ. The length of the CDR3 is 16 residues. This chain's CDR3 is CASSLLDRGISYEQYF. The DNA of the CDR3 is TGTGCCAGCAGCTTGCTGGACAGGGGGATCTCCTACGAGCAGTACTTC.

This clonotype was picked up many times. V usage is TRBV6-5 and J usage is TRBJ1-1, with D tentatively TRBD1 (5 bases). The germline gives CDR1 MNHEY, CDR2 SVGAGI. There are 14 residues in the CDR3. V lost 10 bases and J lost 3, with 18 bases in between. CDR3 nucleotide sequence: TGTGCCACTAGGCGGGGGTTGGACTACACTGAAGCTTTCTTT. This encodes CATRRGLDYTEAFF.

The V call is TRBV21-1, the J call TRBJ1-1; the D segment call TRBD1 is taken from the table without a DNA check. TRBV21-1 is assigned pseudogene status. CDR3 length: 17 amino acids. CDR3 residues: CASSTRVWWGLNTEAFF. The CDR3 nucleotides read TGTGCCAGCAGCACTCGAGTATGGTGGGGGCTGAACACTGAAGCTTTCTTT.

V is TRBV6-6 and J is TRBJ2-1; D not certain. V gave up 6 bases and J gave up 9 bases, with 9 bases separating them. CDR3 length equals 11 residues. CDR1 is MNHNY, CDR2 SVGAGI, per germline (reference sequence). The CDR3 loop reads CASSISGEQFF. The CDR3 DNA reads as TGTGCCAGCAGCATCTCGGGTGAGCAGTTCTTC.

The CDR3 loop reads CASSPGGGSGEQFF. The DNA for the CDR3 is TGCGCCAGCAGCCCAGGGGGGGGATCGGGTGAGCAGTTCTTC. The genes are TRBV5-1 and TRBJ2-1, with D possibly called TRBD1 or TRBD2 (7 bases each). Trimming removed 4 bases from V and 9 bases from J, with 17 bases in between. The CDR3 spans 14 residues. From germline, CDR1 is SGHRS and CDR2 YFSETQ.

V gene TRBV28 combines with J gene TRBJ2-1; possibly TRBD1 or TRBD2 for D (5 bases each). Trimming pared 4 bases from V and 2 bases from J, leaving 12 bases between. The length of the CDR3 is 15 residues. Germline CDR1 and CDR2: MDHEN and SYDVKM. The CDR3 spells CASSYGDPTYNEQFF. The CDR3 DNA reads TGTGCCAGCAGTTACGGGGACCCTACCTACAATGAGCAGTTCTTC.

On this clonotype: Because the CDR3 is missing its conserved closing phenylalanine or tryptophan, this is likely a read error. The rearrangement links TRBV7-9 to TRBJ2-1; D might be TRBD1 or TRBD2, each matching 6 bases. Per the germline V gene, CDR1 is SEHNR and CDR2 is FQNEAQ (reference sequence). The CDR3 sequence is 14 residues long. V was clipped by 2 bases and J by 6 bases, with 11 bases between them. The CDR3 is CASSLTGGRNEQFY. The CDR3 DNA follows: TGTGCCAGCAGCTTAACTGGGGGGCGCAATGAGCAGTTCTAC.

Regarding this clonotype: This may be a read error: a much more frequent sequence differs by one nucleotide. This chain uses TRBV12-3 or TRBV12-4 with TRBJ1-5, with TRBD1 as a possible D gene (5 bases). Trimming removed 8 bases from V and 5 bases from J, with 19 bases in between. The length of the CDR3 is 15 residues. CDR3 sequence: CASALAQGGYQPQHF. CDR3 nucleotides: TGTGCCAGCGCCCTGGCCCAGGGTGGTTATCAGCCCCAGCATTTT.

This clonotype was detected many times. The CDR3 sequence: CSARWGGAGGHWTQYF. The CDR3 bases are TGCAGTGCTAGATGGGGAGGAGCGGGAGGGCACTGGACCCAGTACTTC. The V gene is TRBV20-1, the J gene TRBJ2-5; 10 bases fit TRBD2. J was trimmed by 7 bases and V by 2 bases; bases with no gene match: 13. CDR3 length equals 16 residues. CDR1 and CDR2 (germline): DFQATT, SNEGSKA (reference sequence).

This sequence joins TRBV27 and TRBJ2-7, with D uncertain. V was pared by 6 bases and J by 2 bases, with 14 bases between. The CDR3 sequence is 14 residues long. Germline assignment: CDR1 MNHEY and CDR2 SMNVEV (reference sequence). Here the CDR3 reads CASRPRGVTYEQYF. The CDR3 coding sequence is TGTGCCAGCAGGCCTCGTGGGGTGACCTACGAGCAGTACTTC.

The chain couples TRBV20-1 to TRBJ2-3; 7 positions agree with TRBD2. After removal of 3 bases from V and 5 bases from J, the junction contained 11 bases not matched to a gene. Looked up from germline, CDR1 is DFQATT and CDR2 is SNEGSKA (reference sequence). The CDR3 length is 15 residues. CDR3 sequence (DNA): TGCAGTGCTAGGGGAGGGCGGGGAGAGGTAGATACGCAGTATTTT. Amino acid sequence: CSARGGRGEVDTQYF.

This clonotype was detected a few times. J is TRBJ2-1 and V is TRBV28; D remains ambiguous. The CDR3 spans 16 residues. Trimming pared 2 bases from V and 2 bases from J, leaving 13 bases between. Germline V gene data show CDR1 as MDHEN and CDR2 as SYDVKM. The CDR3 DNA follows: TGTGCCAGCAGTTTAGTGAGAACCCTAACCTACAATGAGCAGTTCTTC. Its protein product is CASSLVRTLTYNEQFF.

This clonotype was seen ten or more times. This chain connects TRBV3-1 to TRBJ2-3, with D uncertain. Germline CDR1 and CDR2: LGHDT and YNNKEL (reference sequence). Trimming cost V 4 bases and J 4 bases, with 9 bases left between them. The CDR3 totals 13 residues. The CDR3 nucleotides read TGTGCCAGCAGCCTAGGACGGGCAGATACGCAGTATTTT. It translates to CASSLGRADTQYF.

This clonotype turned up a few times. This chain uses TRBV7-6 with TRBJ2-1; 7 bases agree with TRBD2. The CDR3 extends over 15 amino acids. V dropped 2 bases and J dropped 5; count of bases not matched to a gene: 6. Germline V CDR1 and CDR2: SGHVS, FNYEAQ. CDR3 protein: CASSLLAGRDNEQFF. For the CDR3, the DNA is TGTGCCAGCAGCTTATTAGCGGGCCGGGACAATGAGCAGTTCTTC.

The table lists this clonotype with many counts. The V and J genes are TRBV12-3 or TRBV12-4 and TRBJ1-3, with 7 bases identical to TRBD1. V shed 6 bases, J shed 3 bases, and the junction held 8 bases outside the gene matches. CDR3 length equals 15 residues. The CDR3 nucleotides are TGTGCCAGCAGGCAGGGGGGTGGATTTGGAAACACCATATATTTT. Its protein product is CASRQGGGFGNTIYF.

The chain combines TRBV14 with TRBJ2-5; 13 bases agree with TRBD2. The length of the CDR3 is 17 residues. CDR1 and CDR2 from the germline V gene are SGHDN and FVKESK. The trim removed 3 bases at V and 5 bases at J, leaving 9 bases unmatched. The CDR3 nucleotides read TGTGCCAGCAGCCAGCAGTCGGGACTAGCGGGACGGGAGACCCAGTACTTC. Its translation: CASSQQSGLAGRETQYF.

There are a few counts of this clonotype. The rearrangement links TRBV15 to TRBJ2-2; no definite D call. V lost 1 base, J lost 7 bases, and 1 base lay in between. This CDR3 has 11 residues. Per germline, CDR1 LNHNV and CDR2 YYDKDF (reference sequence). CDR3 region: CATSRVGELFF. The CDR3 DNA reads as TGTGCCACCAGCAGAGTCGGGGAGCTGTTTTTT.

This clonotype came up once. The chain is built from TRBV20-1 and TRBJ2-5; D gene unclear. CDR1 DFQATT and CDR2 SNEGSKA come from the germline V gene (reference sequence). Trimming took 3 bases from V and 4 from J, leaving 12 bases between them. The CDR3 runs 13 residues. In DNA, the CDR3 is TGCAGTGCTAGTTATCAGAGTATAGAGACCCAGTACTTC. Its protein is CSASYQSIETQYF.

In this sample, this clonotype turned up many times. The chain couples TRBV5-1 to TRBJ2-7, with TRBD1 matching over 10 bases. The CDR3 is 15 residues long. Germline assignment: CDR1 SGHRS and CDR2 YFSETQ. Trimming cost V 2 bases and J 5 bases; bases outside gene matches: 7. The CDR3 spells CASSLNPGQGNEQYF. DNA of the CDR3: TGCGCCAGCAGCTTAAATCCGGGACAGGGGAACGAGCAGTACTTC. Based on the CDR3 plus reference TRBV5-1 and TRBJ2-7, the full variable domain is KAGVTQTPRYLIKTRGQQVTLSCSPISGHRSVSWYQQTPGQGLQFLFEYFSETQRNKGNFPGRFSGRQFSNSRSEMNVSTLELGDSALYLCASSLNPGQGNEQYFGPGTRLTVT.

This clonotype was counted at least ten times. J is TRBJ1-2 and V is TRBV7-9; D gene unclear. The CDR3 is 12 amino acids. V lost 8 bases and J lost 2, with 9 bases in between. Looked up from germline, CDR1 is SEHNR and CDR2 is FQNEAQ (reference sequence). CDR3 region: CASANTNYGYTF. The CDR3 DNA sequence: TGTGCCAGCGCCAACACCAACTATGGCTACACCTTC.

The rearrangement links TRBV24-1 to TRBJ2-3, with D tentatively TRBD1 (5 bases). Trimming stripped 4 bases from V and 0 bases from J, with 19 bases between. The CDR3 contains 18 residues. The germline gives CDR1 KGHDR, CDR2 SFDVKD. CDR3 sequence: CATSDLDRGPSSTDTQYF. CDR3 in DNA: TGTGCCACCAGTGACCTCGACAGAGGCCCATCTAGCACAGATACGCAGTATTTT.